The 31 T cell receptor beta chains below all came from one sample that was sequenced in a study of cytomegalovirus exposure and HLA in healthy donors. In the PCR, 60 Vbeta and 13 Jbeta primers were used. Clones were sequenced by immunoSEQ multiplex PCR, and TCRdb holds only the in-frame ones, with some missing. The sample holds 80,000 to 100,000 clones, around four fifths seen once. The material sequenced was PBMCs. The receptors derive from a young man in good health and CMV-seronegative.

V usage is TRBV6-1 and J usage is TRBJ2-5; tentative D call: TRBD2 (7 bases). This CDR3 comprises 17 residues. Germline loops: CDR1 MNHNS, CDR2 SASEGT. Trimming shortened V by 1 base and J by 5 bases, and 20 bases separated the two germline ends. CDR3 coding DNA: TGTGCCAGCAGTGAAGAGCGAGGGGGGGATGTGGTGGAGACCCAGTACTTC. Residues: CASSEERGGDVVETQYF.

CDR3 amino acids: CASSEAVMGGEQYF. The CDR3 region has the DNA TGTGCCAGCAGTGAAGCGGTAATGGGAGGCGAGCAGTACTTC. The chain has TRBV6-1 and TRBJ2-7; possibly TRBD2 for D (6 bases). CDR3 length equals 14 residues. V dropped 0 bases and J dropped 6 bases, with 12 bases sitting between them. Germline lookup yields CDR1 MNHNS and CDR2 SASEGT.

This sequence joins TRBV5-1 and TRBJ2-6, with 9 nucleotides matching TRBD1. V was clipped by 4 bases and J by 2 bases; unmatched bases: 10. Germline V lookup: CDR1 SGHRS, CDR2 YFSETQ. This CDR3 spans 18 amino acids. The CDR3 DNA sequence: TGCGCCAGCAGCACATATACAGGGGGCAGGGCTGGGGCCAACGTCCTGACTTTC. Translated, it gives CASSTYTGGRAGANVLTF.

The chain joins TRBV7-8 to TRBJ1-6; 7 nucleotides match TRBD1. The V gene's germline CDR1 is SGHVS and CDR2 FQNEAQ. Trimming cost V 3 bases and J 7 bases; bases outside gene matches: 3. The CDR3 has 14 residues. This CDR3 reads CASSFGTENSPLHF. The CDR3 bases are TGTGCCAGCAGCTTTGGGACAGAAAATTCACCCCTCCACTTT. The full variable domain, completed using reference TRBV7-8 and TRBJ1-6, is GAGVSQSPRYKVAKRGQDVALRCDPISGHVSLFWYQQALGQGPEFLTYFQNEAQLDKSGLPSDRFFAERPEGSVSTLKIQRTQQEDSAVYLCASSFGTENSPLHFGNGTRLTVT.

V is TRBV7-6 and J is TRBJ2-7; 10 bases align to TRBD1. This CDR3 is built from 15 residues. V dropped 0 bases and J dropped 4; count of bases not matched to a gene: 3. The germline V gene has CDR1 SGHVS and CDR2 FNYEAQ. CDR3: CASSLAGTGEYEQYF. CDR3 in DNA: TGTGCCAGCAGCTTAGCGGGGACAGGGGAATACGAGCAGTACTTC.

CDR3 sequence (DNA): TGCGCCAGCAGCCGAGACTTCTCCTACGAGCAGTACTTC. It codes for CASSRDFSYEQYF. The V call is TRBV4-3, the J call TRBJ2-7; no definite D call. Trimming took off 4 bases at V and 0 bases at J, with 7 bases between the two ends. This CDR3 spans 13 amino acids. The germline CDR1 and CDR2 sequences are LGHNA and YSLEER.

Only a few counts were recorded for this clone. The CDR3 nucleotides are TGTGCCAGCAGCTTAGGGGGGGGCCGGGAAAATCAGCCCCAGCATTTT. The encoded protein is CASSLGGGRENQPQHF. V and J are TRBV7-9 and TRBJ1-5; D may be TRBD1 (6 bases). Germline V gene data show CDR1 as SEHNR and CDR2 as FQNEAQ (reference sequence). This CDR3 spans 16 amino acids. V was shortened by 1 base and J by 4 bases, with 14 bases between the two germline ends.

The V call is TRBV28, the J call TRBJ1-2, with D tentatively TRBD1 (5 bases). The CDR3 is made up of 15 amino acids. Germline V gives CDR1 MDHEN, CDR2 SYDVKM. The V gene lost 3 bases and the J gene lost 7 bases, with 18 bases spanning the gap. CDR3 sequence: CASSLLGEVVRGYTF. The CDR3 nucleotides are TGTGCCAGCAGTTTGTTGGGGGAGGTTGTTCGTGGCTACACCTTC.

V is TRBV5-6 and J is TRBJ1-5; TRBD1 is a possible D gene (6 bases). The germline gives CDR1 SGHDT, CDR2 YYEEEE. V lost 4 bases, J lost 2 bases, and 10 bases lay in between. The CDR3 contains 14 residues. The CDR3 nucleotides read TGTGCCAGCAGCCTTTACAGGGGCAATCAGCCCCAGCATTTT. This encodes CASSLYRGNQPQHF.

The rearrangement joins TRBV11-3 to TRBJ2-3; TRBD2 might be the D (7 bases). The CDR3 covers 14 residues. CDR1 is SGHNT, CDR2 YENEEA, per germline. The ends were cut back, 1 base at V and 4 bases at J, with 9 bases in the middle. The chain's CDR3 is CASSLGGGPDTQYF. CDR3 sequence (DNA): TGTGCCAGCAGCTTAGGCGGGGGCCCAGATACGCAGTATTTT. The full variable domain, with the rest looked up from reference TRBV11-3 and TRBJ2-3, is EAGVVQSPRYKIIEKKQPVAFWCNPISGHNTLYWYLQNLGQGPELLIRYENEEAVDDSQLPKDRFSAERLKGVDSTLKIQPAELGDSAVYLCASSLGGGPDTQYFGPGTRLTVL.

The chain links TRBV10-3 to TRBJ2-7, with 7 bases lining up with TRBD2. The CDR3 has 16 amino acids. V was clipped by 2 bases and J by 5 bases; unmatched bases: 12. Germline values: CDR1 ENHRY, CDR2 SYGVKD. Written as DNA, the CDR3 is TGTGCCATCAGTGAGACGGCCGGACTAGAAAATAACGAGCAGTACTTC. Protein sequence: CAISETAGLENNEQYF.

The chain joins TRBV27 to TRBJ1-5, with 11 nucleotides matching TRBD1. CDR1 and CDR2 from the germline V gene are MNHEY and SMNVEV (reference sequence). V shed 5 bases, J shed 6 bases, and the junction held 3 bases outside the gene matches. The CDR3 contains 14 residues. CDR3 nucleotides: TGTGCCAGCAGTGGACAGGGGGCGCGTCAGCCCCAGCATTTT. Translated, it gives CASSGQGARQPQHF.

This clone was observed a handful of times. CDR3 amino acids: CASSVEGQGSEKLFF. CDR3 sequence (DNA): TGTGCCAGCAGCGTAGAGGGACAGGGTAGTGAAAAACTGTTTTTT. The chain couples TRBV9 to TRBJ1-4, with TRBD1 matching 9 bases. The CDR3 extends over 15 amino acids. V trimming: 0 bases; J trimming: 7 bases; junction bases outside the gene matches: 4. The germline V gene encodes CDR1 SGDLS and CDR2 YYNGEE.

This chain links TRBV28 with TRBJ1-6; no reliable D call. Germline values: CDR1 MDHEN, CDR2 SYDVKM. CDR3 length equals 16 residues. Trimming removed 5 bases at V and 5 bases at J, with 16 bases between. CDR3 loop: CASSPREGLNNSPLHF. The DNA of the CDR3 is TGTGCCAGCAGTCCTCGGGAGGGATTGAATAATTCACCCCTCCACTTT.

The rearrangement uses TRBV5-1 and TRBJ2-3; D is undetermined. The CDR3 is 14 amino acids. V gave up 0 bases and J gave up 2 bases, with 7 bases separating them. The V gene's germline CDR1 is SGHRS and CDR2 YFSETQ. CDR3 amino acids: CASSLGRTTDTQYF. The DNA of the CDR3 is TGCGCCAGCAGCTTGGGCAGAACCACAGATACGCAGTATTTT.

This clone was detected once. J is TRBJ2-7 and V is TRBV18; 7 bases align to TRBD1. This CDR3 has 16 residues. V shed 1 base, J shed 2 bases, and the junction held 8 bases outside the gene matches. Germline loops: CDR1 KGHSH, CDR2 LQKENI. This CDR3 is CASSPRGGTATYEQYF. The CDR3 DNA sequence: TGTGCCAGCTCACCACGTGGTGGGACAGCCACCTACGAGCAGTACTTC. Based on the CDR3 plus reference TRBV18 and TRBJ2-7, the full variable domain is NAGVMQNPRHLVRRRGQEARLRCSPMKGHSHVYWYRQLPEEGLKFMVYLQKENIIDESGMPKERFSAEFPKEGPSILRIQQVVRGDSAAYFCASSPRGGTATYEQYFGPGTRLTVT.

The chain combines TRBV27 with TRBJ2-3; no clear D gene. Trimming took off 8 bases at V and 4 bases at J, with 10 bases between the two ends. The CDR3 covers 12 residues. CDR1 is MNHEY, CDR2 SMNVEV, per germline (reference sequence). The CDR3 DNA is TGTGCCAGCTTTACCCAGTCAGATACGCAGTATTTT. It encodes CASFTQSDTQYF.

The chain is built from TRBV7-2 and TRBJ2-1; D is perhaps TRBD2 (6 bases). Trimming left V 4 bases short and J 6 bases short, with 10 bases between. Germline CDR1 is SGHTA and CDR2 is FQGNSA. The length of the CDR3 is 13 residues. The CDR3 sequence is CASSSRRGNEQFF. DNA for the CDR3: TGTGCCAGCAGCTCGCGGCGGGGCAATGAGCAGTTCTTC.

This clone has only a few counts. The V gene is TRBV25-1, the J gene TRBJ2-5; 8 bases map to TRBD1. V was clipped by 3 bases and J by 6 bases; unmatched bases: 6. Germline CDR1 reads MGHDK; CDR2 reads SYGVNS. The CDR3 is made up of 14 amino acids. CDR3 nucleotides: TGTGCCAGCAGTGATGGGGGACAGGCACAGACCCAGTACTTC. Encoded protein: CASSDGGQAQTQYF. Complete variable domain (other parts from reference TRBV25-1 and TRBJ2-5): EADIYQTPRYLVIGTGKKITLECSQTMGHDKMYWYQQDPGMELHLIHYSYGVNSTEKGDLSSESTVSRIRTEHFPLTLESARPSHTSQYLCASSDGGQAQTQYFGPGTRLLVL.

This clone showed up just once. The V call is TRBV11-2, the J call TRBJ2-7, with a possible D match to TRBD1 (6 bases). The V gene's germline CDR1 is SGHAT and CDR2 FQNNGV. V shed 3 bases and J shed 3 bases, with 6 bases lying between them. This CDR3 spans 12 amino acids. The CDR3 nucleotides are TGTGCCAGCAGCTTGGACAGCTACGAGCAGTACTTC. The encoded protein is CASSLDSYEQYF.

The V and J genes are TRBV5-1 and TRBJ1-6, with D possibly TRBD1 on 5 matching bases. The V end was cut by 0 bases, the J end by 9 bases, with 13 bases between. Germline CDR1 is SGHRS and CDR2 is YFSETQ. The CDR3 has 15 amino acids. The CDR3 spells CASSLEIGGGSPLHF. The CDR3 nucleotides read TGCGCCAGCAGCTTGGAAATCGGGGGAGGTTCACCCCTCCACTTT.

The chain couples TRBV5-1 to TRBJ2-7; 7 bases map to TRBD1. Germline V gene sequence: CDR1 SGHRS, CDR2 YFSETQ. V was pared by 4 bases and J by 6 bases, with 10 bases of the junction left unmatched. The CDR3 contains 14 residues. CDR3 loop: CASSQQGSGSEQYF. The CDR3 DNA reads as TGCGCCAGCAGCCAACAGGGGAGTGGGAGCGAGCAGTACTTC.

V is TRBV6-1 and J is TRBJ1-4; a possible D gene is TRBD1 (6 bases). The V gene's germline CDR1 is MNHNS and CDR2 SASEGT. CDR3 length: 15 amino acids. Trimming shortened V by 6 bases and J by 3 bases, and 14 bases separated the two germline ends. For the CDR3, the DNA is TGTGCCAGCAGAGCCGGGGGGGCACCTAATGAAAAACTGTTTTTT. It codes for CASRAGGAPNEKLFF.

The V call is TRBV19, the J call TRBJ1-1; maybe TRBD1 (6 bases). The CDR3 covers 13 residues. The V and J ends lost 6 bases and 2 bases respectively, with 10 bases between them. Germline V gene data show CDR1 as LNHDA and CDR2 as SQIVND (reference sequence). CDR3 residues: CASRHRVNTEAFF. The CDR3, as DNA: TGTGCCAGTAGGCACAGGGTCAACACTGAAGCTTTCTTT.

This clone was detected only a few times. The chain has TRBV6-1 and TRBJ2-3; possibly TRBD2 for D (5 bases). This CDR3 region has 16 residues. V was trimmed by 4 bases and J by 0 bases, leaving 14 bases between them. The germline V gene encodes CDR1 MNHNS and CDR2 SASEGT. The CDR3 DNA reads TGTGCCAGCAGTGTGTGGCCCGAGGGTAGCACAGATACGCAGTATTTT. Translation: CASSVWPEGSTDTQYF.

V is TRBV6-5 and J is TRBJ2-7; TRBD1 is a possible D gene (6 bases). The CDR3 is 13 residues long. Germline V gives CDR1 MNHEY, CDR2 SVGAGI. V lost 6 bases and J 5 bases, leaving 14 bases between the germline ends. The CDR3: CASRLQGFDEQYF. The CDR3 nucleotides read TGTGCCAGCAGACTACAGGGTTTTGACGAGCAGTACTTC.

The chain has TRBV6-5 and TRBJ1-1; 8 bases map to TRBD1. After removal of 6 bases from V and 4 bases from J, the junction contained 4 bases not matched to a gene. The CDR3 is 13 amino acids. CDR1 and CDR2 from the germline V gene are MNHEY and SVGAGI. CDR3 in amino acids: CASRTTGGTEAFF. For the CDR3, the DNA is TGTGCCAGCAGAACAACAGGGGGCACTGAAGCTTTCTTT.

This chain connects TRBV25-1 to TRBJ1-5, with TRBD1 matching 7 bases. This CDR3 has 17 residues. Germline V CDR1 and CDR2: MGHDK, SYGVNS. The trim removed 1 base at V and 5 bases at J, leaving 11 bases unmatched. The CDR3 reads CASSESGGDRAYQPQHF. CDR3 nucleotides: TGTGCCAGCAGTGAATCAGGAGGTGACAGGGCTTATCAGCCCCAGCATTTT.

This chain connects TRBV6-1 to TRBJ2-1; tentative D call: TRBD2 (5 bases). This CDR3 spans 13 amino acids. Germline values: CDR1 MNHNS, CDR2 SASEGT. V lost 4 bases to trimming and J lost 8 bases, with 12 bases between them. CDR3 DNA sequence: TGTGCCAGCAGTGGGACTCCCTCGGATGAGCAGTTCTTC. This sequence encodes CASSGTPSDEQFF.

This clone appeared once. The rearrangement links TRBV19 to TRBJ2-7; TRBD1 matches 7 bases. V lost 5 bases and J lost 3; bases outside the gene matches: 7. CDR3 size: 14 residues. The V gene's germline CDR1 is LNHDA and CDR2 SQIVND (reference sequence). CDR3 region: CASSLRDSRYEQYF. DNA for the CDR3: TGTGCCAGTAGTCTCCGGGACAGCCGCTACGAGCAGTACTTC.

The chain employs TRBV5-8 and TRBJ2-2; D is possibly TRBD1 (5 bases). This CDR3 spans 18 amino acids. V lost 1 base and J 3 bases, leaving 19 bases between the germline ends. Germline CDR1 SGHTS, CDR2 YDEGEE. The CDR3 DNA is TGTGCCAGCAGCTTGCTGTGGGGCCTCCCATTGGACACCGGGGAGCTGTTTTTT. Amino acids: CASSLLWGLPLDTGELFF. Filled out from reference TRBV5-8 and TRBJ2-2, the complete variable domain reads EAGVTQSPTHLIKTRGQQATLRCSPISGHTSVYWYQQALGLGLQFLLWYDEGEERNRGNFPPRFSGRQFPNYSSELNVNALELEDSALYLCASSLLWGLPLDTGELFFGEGSRLTVL.